The T cell receptor (beta chain) described here comes from a study of blood T cell repertoires in COVID-19. At the level of the study: The study drew acute and convalescent COVID-19 samples from the United States, Italy and Spain. The analysed material was cDNA or gDNA that came from T cells, B-cell-depleted T cells, or PBMCs.

Using immunoSEQ multiplex PCR, the repertoire was profiled, and TCRdb retains in-frame clones only, with some absent. The sample shows about 92,000 clones, 55% to 80% of them seen only once. CDR3 length: 15 residues. The V and J ends lost 2 bases and 4 bases respectively, with 14 bases between them. Germline V lookup: CDR1 SEHNR, CDR2 FQNEAQ (reference sequence). This TCR derives from a woman aged 55-69 years in a cohort sampled during active or convalescent COVID-19. The sequencing sample was made of peripheral blood. This rearrangement joins TRBV7-9 to TRBJ1-1, with D possibly TRBD1 on 5 matching bases. The CDR3 DNA is TGTGCCAGCAGCTTAAGCGGCGGGGGTTCCACTGAAGCTTTCTTT. As protein: CASSLSGGGSTEAFF.